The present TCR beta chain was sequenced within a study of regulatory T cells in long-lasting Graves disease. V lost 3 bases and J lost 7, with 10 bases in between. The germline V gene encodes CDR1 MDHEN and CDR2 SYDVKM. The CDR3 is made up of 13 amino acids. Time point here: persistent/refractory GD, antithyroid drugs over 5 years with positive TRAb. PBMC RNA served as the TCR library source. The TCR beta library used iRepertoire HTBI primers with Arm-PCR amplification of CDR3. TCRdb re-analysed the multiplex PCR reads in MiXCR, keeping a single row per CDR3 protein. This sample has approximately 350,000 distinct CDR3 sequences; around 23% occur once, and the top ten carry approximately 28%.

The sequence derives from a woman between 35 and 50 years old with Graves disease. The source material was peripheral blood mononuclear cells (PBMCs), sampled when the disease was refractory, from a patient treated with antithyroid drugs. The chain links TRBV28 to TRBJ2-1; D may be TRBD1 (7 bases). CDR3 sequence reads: CASSLTGRNEQFF. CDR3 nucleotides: TGTGCCAGCAGTTTGACAGGGAGGAATGAGCAGTTCTTC.